A selection of T cell receptor beta chains follows, all from one sample in a study of blood T cell repertoires in COVID-19. Sequencing was performed with immunoSEQ multiplex PCR; in TCRdb, only in-frame clones are kept and a portion is missing. The profile shows over 150,000 clones, roughly 83% of them singletons. Sequencing was performed on peripheral blood. The receptors stem from a woman aged 55-69 years with COVID-19, enrolled during active disease. Each CDR3 is given with its conserved first and last residue. D genes are given only for firm matches. Clone size is stated in some rows and not others, as once, few, many or a class when expanded.

j_gene	abundance	d_gene	v_gene	CDR3nt	CDR3aa
TRBJ1-1	once	.	TRBV5-1	TGCGCCAGCAGCCGGTTCGGGGGCACTGAAGCTTTCTTT	CASSRFGGTEAFF
TRBJ1-1	.	TRBD1	TRBV7-8	TGTGCCAGCAGCCTAGGGGGGACAGGGCTGGGGAACACTGAAGCTTTCTTT	CASSLGGTGLGNTEAFF
TRBJ1-1	.	.	TRBV19	TGTGCCACTTCACGACAGCCGAACACTGAAGCTTTCTTT	CATSRQPNTEAFF
TRBJ1-2	.	TRBD1	TRBV10-3	TGTGCCATCAGTGAGGCACAGGGGTACTCTAACTATGGCTACACCTTC	CAISEAQGYSNYGYTF
TRBJ2-5	.	TRBD2	TRBV6-5	TGTGCCAGCGGGGGTAGAGCGGGAAACAGGGAGACCCAGTACTTC	CASGGRAGNRETQYF
TRBJ1-4	.	.	TRBV6-5	TGTGCCAGCACTCTAAATTCGGTTGTCGTGAAACTGTTTTTT	CASTLNSVVVKLFF
TRBJ1-1	.	TRBD1	TRBV6-2/TRBV6-3	TGTGCCAGCAGTTACCCTTTAATCCCCCCGGGACAGGGGTATCGGAACACTGAAGCTTTCTTT	CASSYPLIPPGQGYRNTEAFF
TRBJ1-4	once	.	TRBV2	TGTGCCAGCGCGGGAGGGCTGGGTAATGAAAAACTGTTTTTT	CASAGGLGNEKLFF
TRBJ2-3	.	TRBD2	TRBV3-1/TRBV3-2	TGTGCCAGCAGCCTTCGCCGACTAGCGGGGAACACAGATACGCAGTATTTT	CASSLRRLAGNTDTQYF
TRBJ2-1	.	TRBD1	TRBV7-6	TGTGCCAGCAGCAAAAGACAGGGGGTGGCTAGCGGTAGCTCCTACAATGAGCAGTTCTTC	CASSKRQGVASGSSYNEQFF
TRBJ2-1	.	.	TRBV7-2	TGTGCCAGCAGCTTACTAGGGGGGGCCTACAATGAGCAGTTCTTC	CASSLLGGAYNEQFF
TRBJ2-3	few	.	TRBV7-9	TGTGCCAGCAGCTCGGACAGGCGGAGGGAGAATACGCAGTATTTT	CASSSDRRRENTQYF
TRBJ2-5	many	TRBD1	TRBV5-1	TGCGCCAGCAGCTTGGTAGGGACAGGCCAAGAGACCCAGTACTTC	CASSLVGTGQETQYF
TRBJ1-5	few	TRBD1	TRBV2	TGTGCCAGCAAACAGGGGAGCAATCAGCCCCAGCATTTT	CASKQGSNQPQHF
TRBJ2-5	.	.	TRBV29-1	TGCAGCCTAACTAGCCTCGAAAAGACCCAGTACTTC	CSLTSLEKTQYF
TRBJ1-1	.	TRBD1	TRBV27	TGTGCCAGCAGTTCTATCGGACAGGGGTTCACTGAAGCTTTCTTT	CASSSIGQGFTEAFF
TRBJ1-2	once	TRBD1	TRBV5-1	TGCGCCAGCAGCTTGGGGGGGACAGACCCTAACTATGGCTACACCTTC	CASSLGGTDPNYGYTF
TRBJ2-3	few	TRBD2	TRBV3-1/TRBV3-2	TGTGCCAGCAGCCAGCCGGGACTACTAACAGATACGCAGTATTTT	CASSQPGLLTDTQYF
TRBJ1-1	.	TRBD1	TRBV5-1	TGCGCCAGCAGCACCCCGGACAGGGGGAACACTGAAGCTTTCTTT	CASSTPDRGNTEAFF
TRBJ2-6	.	TRBD2	TRBV7-9	TGTGCCAGCAGCTCAGGACTAGCGGGGGGCTCTGGGGCCAACGTCCTGACTTTC	CASSSGLAGGSGANVLTF
TRBJ2-1	.	TRBD2	TRBV15	TGTGCCACCCTAGCGGGAGGAGCCAATGAGCAGTTCTTC	CATLAGGANEQFF
TRBJ1-1	.	.	TRBV11-2	TGTGCCAGCAGCTTAGATCCAACCGGAGCGTTCTTT	CASSLDPTGAFF
TRBJ1-6	.	.	TRBV6-5	TGTGCCAGCAGTTACAACTGGGGCTATTCACCCCTCCACTTT	CASSYNWGYSPLHF
TRBJ2-1	.	.	TRBV6-1	TGTGCCAGCAGTGAACTCCTCGACAGGTCCGATGAGCAGTTCTTC	CASSELLDRSDEQFF
TRBJ2-1	.	TRBD2	TRBV7-3	TGTGCCAGCAGCTTAAGAGCGGCCACTAGCGTCCCCAATGAGCAGTTCTTC	CASSLRAATSVPNEQFF
TRBJ2-7	.	.	TRBV7-2	TGTGCCAGCAGCTTAGGTCGTGGCGGGCCTTCCTCCTACGAGCAGTACTTC	CASSLGRGGPSSYEQYF
TRBJ1-2	.	TRBD1	TRBV6-1	TGTGCCAGCAGTGAAAGGGACAGGGATCCGCATGGCTACACCTTC	CASSERDRDPHGYTF
TRBJ1-2	.	TRBD1	TRBV9	TGTGCCAGCAGCGAACCAAGACAGGGCCCTCGATATGGCTACACCTTC	CASSEPRQGPRYGYTF
TRBJ1-4	.	.	TRBV30	TGTGCCTGGAGTAGGACGGGAAGTAATGAAAAACTGTTTTTT	CAWSRTGSNEKLFF
TRBJ2-2	.	.	TRBV6-1	TGTGCCAGCAGTGAGCTTTCTCGGAGGGCATCCGGGGAGCTGTTTTTT	CASSELSRRASGELFF
TRBJ1-5	.	.	TRBV18	TGTGCCAGCTCACCTAACACCCAGTATAGCAATCAGCCCCAGCATTTT	CASSPNTQYSNQPQHF
TRBJ1-4	.	.	TRBV5-4	TGTGCCAGCAGCACGGGAGGTGAAAAACTGTTTTTT	CASSTGGEKLFF
TRBJ1-1	.	.	TRBV18	TGTGCCAGCTCACCACCGTTTAACAGGGTGGGGACTGAAGCTTTCTTT	CASSPPFNRVGTEAFF
TRBJ1-1	once	.	TRBV21-1	TGTGCCAGCAGCTACCGGGACAGGGGGCTCTTGCTTAACGCTGAAGCTTTCTTT	CASSYRDRGLLLNAEAFF
TRBJ1-4	.	.	TRBV2	TGTGCCAGCAGGGCCGGTGACCTAGCTAATGAAAAACTGTTTTTT	CASRAGDLANEKLFF
TRBJ1-5	.	TRBD1	TRBV5-5	TGTGCCAGCAGCTTGGCGTGGACAGGGGAACCTTATAGCAATCAGCCCCAGCATTTT	CASSLAWTGEPYSNQPQHF
TRBJ2-1	.	TRBD1	TRBV6-5	TGTGCCAGCAGCGGGGACAGGGCCTACAATGAGCAGTTCTTC	CASSGDRAYNEQFF
TRBJ1-2	.	.	TRBV19	TGTGCCAGTAGTATTCCCGGTGCAGGAAGCTATGGCTACACCTTC	CASSIPGAGSYGYTF
TRBJ2-3	.	TRBD2	TRBV5-5	TGTGCCAGCAGTCTAGCGGGGCAACGTGCAGATACGCAGTATTTT	CASSLAGQRADTQYF
TRBJ1-6	few	TRBD1	TRBV5-1	TGCGCCAGCAGCCCTTCTTTTTCCGGGACAGACTATAATTCACCCCTCCACTTT	CASSPSFSGTDYNSPLHF
TRBJ2-3	.	.	TRBV19	TGTGCCAGTCGAACCCACAGTAGCGGAAAGTCAGATACGCAGTATTTT	CASRTHSSGKSDTQYF
TRBJ2-1	once	.	TRBV7-3	TGTGCCAGCAGCTTGGCCCGGGCGGGAAGGGAGCAGTTCTTC	CASSLARAGREQFF
TRBJ1-5	.	TRBD1	TRBV6-1	TGTGCCAGCAGTGAAGCGAGACAGGGCACCCAGCATTTT	CASSEARQGTQHF
TRBJ1-1	.	.	TRBV11-1	TGTGCCAGCAGGCCGACCGGGGGAACTGAAGCTTTCTTT	CASRPTGGTEAFF
TRBJ1-4	few	.	TRBV7-9	TGTGCCAGCAGCTCACAGGGAATCGCTGAAAAACTGTTTTTT	CASSSQGIAEKLFF
TRBJ2-7	.	.	TRBV18	TGTGCCAGCTCACCACAGGAGCGGGCTTCCTACGAGCAGTACTTC	CASSPQERASYEQYF
TRBJ2-3	few	.	TRBV6-4	TGTGCCAGCAGTCGGGACTTATCAGATACGCAGTATTTT	CASSRDLSDTQYF